This T cell receptor beta chain comes out of a study of blood T cell repertoires in COVID-19. V dropped 8 bases and J dropped 5 bases, with 22 bases sitting between them. The CDR3 has 15 amino acids. CDR1 is MNHEY and CDR2 is SVGAGI in the germline V gene. Per the study methods: It was from reference gene primer amplification that nucleated cell counts were estimated. Measured with immunoSEQ multiplex PCR; TCRdb has only the in-frame clones, and not every one. V, J and clone size are taken as reported in that table, and D and trimming were inferred from the DNA itself. The data contain 170,000 or so clones, 75% to 85% of them singletons.

The TCR sequence derives from a human donor in a cohort sampled during active COVID-19. The chain combines TRBV6-5 with TRBJ2-7, with D tentatively TRBD2 (5 bases). The sequencing input was peripheral blood. The CDR3 protein is CASLDLKLGSDEQYF. In DNA, the CDR3 is TGTGCCAGCCTAGATTTGAAGTTAGGGAGCGACGAGCAGTACTTC.